A single TCR beta chain is shown here with its context. This clonotype has only a few counts. Its binding antigen is unknown. It has no much larger one-base neighbor in the sample; base qualities were not kept. Libraries were constructed by PCR. Sequencer: Illumina HiSeq 2500. TCR library preparation used molecular barcoding, with unique molecular identifiers applied to normalize quantification of the TCRbeta repertoire. TCRdb reworked the public reads: Q25 trimming with fastp, MiXCR clone assembly, productive beta chains retained. CDR3 protein duplicates are merged, each entry listing the most common genes and DNA. The sample table contains 450,000 to 550,000 distinct CDR3 sequences; only one count was recorded for about an eighth of them. The top ten constitute roughly 15% of the sample. The treatment or condition label of this sample denotes: allogeneic hematopoietic cell transplantation with graft depleted of TCRalphabeta T cells and CD19 B cells. The transplant recipients were children given TCRalphabeta/CD19-depleted allogeneic hematopoietic cell grafts.

V loses 2 bases, J loses 4 bases, and the germline ends lie 10 bases apart. Measured from the cysteine to the phenylalanine, the CDR3 is 15 residues long. CDR3 DNA is the only sequence kept; it has 45 bases, read in frame from the first base. From a lookup of the germline V gene, CDR1 and CDR2 are KGHDR and SFDVKD. This record comes from a study of T-cell reconstitution after alpha-beta-depleted transplantation in children (dated by TCRdb to the mid-2010s). In the study overall: The study quantitatively tracked T-cell immune reconstitution after TCRalphabeta/CD19-depleted allogeneic hematopoietic cell transplantation in children using TCR repertoire profiling. Here is what the overall study found, with its caveats: Apparently early alphabetaT-cell count recovery about two months after transplant reportedly relied on only several hundred rapidly expanded clones derived from non-depleted graft cells. In some patients, high TCRbeta diversity at day 60 was attributed to recipient T cells and intrathymic progenitors that had survived conditioning. Hyperexpanded clone frequencies declined over subsequent months; after one year, T-cell counts and TCRbeta diversity were mostly attributed to newly produced T cells.

This receptor was taken from a female patient aged 2-9 years who had a stem cell transplant for aplastic anemia, so the T cells may come from the graft donor. Sequencing was performed on PBMCs, mostly from graft donor cells, taken 180 days after TCRalphabeta/CD19-depleted stem cell transplant. The rearranged chain carries TRBV24-1 and TRBJ2-2; matching of 7 bases hints at TRBD1 as the D gene. The CDR3 region has the sequence CATSDSGGITGELFF. The DNA reads as follows: TGTGCCACCAGTGATTCAGGGGGGATCACCGGGGAGCTGTTTTTT.